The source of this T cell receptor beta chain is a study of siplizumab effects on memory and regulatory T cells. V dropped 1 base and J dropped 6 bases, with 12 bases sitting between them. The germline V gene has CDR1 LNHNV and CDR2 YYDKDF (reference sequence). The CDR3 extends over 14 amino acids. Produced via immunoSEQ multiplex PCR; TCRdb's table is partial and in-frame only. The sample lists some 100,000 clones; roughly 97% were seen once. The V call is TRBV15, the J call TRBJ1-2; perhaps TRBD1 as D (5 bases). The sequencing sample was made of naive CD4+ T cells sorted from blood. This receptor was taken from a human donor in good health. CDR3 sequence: CATSRGGTVHGYTF. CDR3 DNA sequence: TGTGCCACCAGCAGAGGGGGGACGGTACATGGCTACACCTTC.